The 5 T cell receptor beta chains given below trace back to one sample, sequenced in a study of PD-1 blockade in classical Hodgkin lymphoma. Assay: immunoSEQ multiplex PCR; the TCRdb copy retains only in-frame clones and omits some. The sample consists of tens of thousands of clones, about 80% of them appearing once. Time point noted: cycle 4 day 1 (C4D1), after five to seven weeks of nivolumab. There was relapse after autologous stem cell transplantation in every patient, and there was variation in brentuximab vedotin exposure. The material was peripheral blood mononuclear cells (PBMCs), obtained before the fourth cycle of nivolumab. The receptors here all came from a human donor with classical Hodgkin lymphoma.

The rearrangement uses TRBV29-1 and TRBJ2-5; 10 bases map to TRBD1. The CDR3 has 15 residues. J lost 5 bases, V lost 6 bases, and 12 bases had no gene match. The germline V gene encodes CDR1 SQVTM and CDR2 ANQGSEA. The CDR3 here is CSVGGGGQGSETQYF. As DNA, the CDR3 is TGCAGCGTCGGTGGTGGGGGACAGGGGTCGGAGACCCAGTACTTC.

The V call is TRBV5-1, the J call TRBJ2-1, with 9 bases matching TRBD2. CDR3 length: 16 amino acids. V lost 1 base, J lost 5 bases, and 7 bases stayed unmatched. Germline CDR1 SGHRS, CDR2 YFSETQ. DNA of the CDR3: TGCGCCAGCAGCTTGTTATCCAGCGGGGGGAACAATGAGCAGTTCTTC. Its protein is CASSLLSSGGNNEQFF.

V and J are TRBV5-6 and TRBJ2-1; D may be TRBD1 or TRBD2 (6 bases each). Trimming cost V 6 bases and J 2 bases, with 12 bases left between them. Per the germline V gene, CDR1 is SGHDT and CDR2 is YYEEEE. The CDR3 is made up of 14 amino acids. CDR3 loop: CASTPRGAYNEQFF. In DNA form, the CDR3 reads TGTGCCAGCACCCCGAGGGGGGCCTACAATGAGCAGTTCTTC. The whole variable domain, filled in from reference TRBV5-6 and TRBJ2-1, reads DAGVTQSPTHLIKTRGQQVTLRCSPKSGHDTVSWYQQALGQGPQFIFQYYEEEERQRGNFPDRFSGHQFPNYSSELNVNALLLGDSALYLCASTPRGAYNEQFFGPGTRLTVL.

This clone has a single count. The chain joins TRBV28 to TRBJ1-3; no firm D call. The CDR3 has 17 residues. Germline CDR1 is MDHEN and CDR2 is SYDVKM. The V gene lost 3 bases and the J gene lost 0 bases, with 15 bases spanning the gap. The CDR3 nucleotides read TGTGCCAGCAGTTTGATAGTCGGGCAAACCTCTGGAAACACCATATATTTT. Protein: CASSLIVGQTSGNTIYF.

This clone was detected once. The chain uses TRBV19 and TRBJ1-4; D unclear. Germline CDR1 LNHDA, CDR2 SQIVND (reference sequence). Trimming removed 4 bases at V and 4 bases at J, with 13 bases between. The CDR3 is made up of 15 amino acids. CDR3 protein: CASSTPPSGNEKLFF. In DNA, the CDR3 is TGTGCCAGTAGTACCCCCCCGTCGGGTAATGAAAAACTGTTTTTT.